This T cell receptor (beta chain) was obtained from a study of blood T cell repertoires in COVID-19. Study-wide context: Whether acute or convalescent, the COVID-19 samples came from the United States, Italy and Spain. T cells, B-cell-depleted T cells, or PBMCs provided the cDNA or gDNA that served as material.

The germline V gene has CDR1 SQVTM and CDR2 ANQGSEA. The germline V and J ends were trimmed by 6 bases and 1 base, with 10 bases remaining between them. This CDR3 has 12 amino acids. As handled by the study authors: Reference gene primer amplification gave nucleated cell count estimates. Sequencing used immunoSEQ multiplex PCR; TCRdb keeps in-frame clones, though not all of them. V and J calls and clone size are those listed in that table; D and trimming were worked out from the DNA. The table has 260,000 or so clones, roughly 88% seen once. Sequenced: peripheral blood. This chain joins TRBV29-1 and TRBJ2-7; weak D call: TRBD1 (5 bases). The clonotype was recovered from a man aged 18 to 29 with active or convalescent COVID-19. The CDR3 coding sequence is TGCAGCGTCCGTCCAGGGTCCTACGAGCAGTACTTC. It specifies CSVRPGSYEQYF.